One sample yielded the 15 T cell receptor beta chains listed below, sequenced in a study of cytomegalovirus exposure and HLA in healthy donors (dated by TCRdb to 2016 to 2017). Library creation used the immunoSEQ multiplex PCR assay. For the multiplex PCR, a mixture combining 60 forward primers for TCR Vbeta segments and 13 reverse primers for TCR Jbeta segments was used. TCRdb obtained this table from immuneACCESS and retained in-frame rearrangements with V and J assigned. These tables miss some clones; where compared with another copy, unresolved V genes account for less than half of the shortfall, and the remainder is unexplained. For this sample, the table gives some 110,000 clones. Of the sample, 1% is held by the ten largest clones. Source material: PBMCs. These receptors originate from a man younger than 35 in good health and CMV-seronegative.

The J gene is TRBJ2-5, the V gene TRBV7-9, with D unresolved. Trimming took off 7 bases at V and 1 base at J, with 13 bases between the two ends. Germline V gene sequence: CDR1 SEHNR, CDR2 FQNEAQ (reference sequence). This CDR3 spans 14 amino acids. The CDR3 bases are TGTGCCAGCAACGAATTCAGGATCCAAGAGACCCAGTACTTC. Translation: CASNEFRIQETQYF.

This chain links TRBV2 with TRBJ1-2; TRBD1 might be the D (5 bases). Germline CDR1 is SNHLY and CDR2 is FYNNEI. The V and J ends lost 6 bases and 7 bases respectively, with 18 bases between them. The CDR3 is 14 residues long. CDR3 nucleotide sequence: TGTGCCAGCAGCCCCACCAGGGCGTCTGGTGGCTACACCTTC. This sequence encodes CASSPTRASGGYTF.

The V gene is TRBV28, the J gene TRBJ2-4; D is uncertain. The ends were cut back, 5 bases at V and 5 bases at J, with 10 bases in the middle. This CDR3 comprises 13 residues. Germline V lookup: CDR1 MDHEN, CDR2 SYDVKM. CDR3 bases: TGTGCCAGCAGTCCTACGATTGAAAACATTCAGTACTTC. Translating it yields CASSPTIENIQYF.

The V call is TRBV9, the J call TRBJ2-1; D might be TRBD2 (6 bases). The CDR3 spans 14 residues. Deletions cut 6 bases from V and 6 bases from J, with 16 bases between. Germline-derived CDR1 and CDR2 are SGDLS and YYNGEE. The CDR3 loop reads CASNGGKGFNEQFF. In DNA form, the CDR3 reads TGTGCCAGCAACGGGGGAAAGGGGTTCAATGAGCAGTTCTTC.

The rearrangement links TRBV2 to TRBJ2-1; no definite D call. The CDR3 totals 14 residues. The V and J ends lost 9 bases and 1 base respectively, with 13 bases between them. Per germline, CDR1 SNHLY and CDR2 FYNNEI. The CDR3 reads CASSLLISYNEQFF. CDR3 sequence (DNA): TGTGCCAGTTCACTCCTAATTTCCTACAATGAGCAGTTCTTC.

The chain is built from TRBV6-1 and TRBJ1-5, with a tentative D call TRBD1 (5 bases). The V gene's germline CDR1 is MNHNS and CDR2 SASEGT. CDR3 size: 16 residues. The V gene lost 4 bases and the J gene lost 1 base, with 14 bases spanning the gap. The CDR3 spells CASSAGNGASNQPQHF. For the CDR3, the DNA is TGTGCCAGCAGTGCAGGGAACGGCGCCAGCAATCAGCCCCAGCATTTT.

The CDR3 here is CASSASGDYGYTF. CDR3 DNA: TGTGCCAGCAGTGCTTCAGGGGACTATGGCTACACCTTC. The chain combines TRBV6-1 with TRBJ1-2, with a weak D call TRBD1 (6 bases). Germline assignment: CDR1 MNHNS and CDR2 SASEGT. Trimming took 4 bases from V and 3 from J, leaving 9 bases between them. There are 13 residues in the CDR3.

The chain joins TRBV9 to TRBJ1-5; D is undetermined. The V end lost 0 bases, the J end lost 3 bases, and 10 bases lay between the germline ends. The CDR3 is made up of 15 amino acids. Germline V gene sequence: CDR1 SGDLS, CDR2 YYNGEE. DNA of the CDR3: TGTGCCAGCAGCGTAGGAGGAGGAATCAATCAGCCCCAGCATTTT. Amino acid sequence: CASSVGGGINQPQHF.

The rearrangement joins TRBV9 to TRBJ1-5, with D unclear. Trimming stripped 0 bases from V and 4 bases from J, with 8 bases between. CDR3 size: 14 residues. In germline, CDR1 is SGDLS, CDR2 YYNGEE. CDR3 DNA sequence: TGTGCCAGCAGCGTAGCGAGTTTAAATCAGCCCCAGCATTTT. Its protein product is CASSVASLNQPQHF.

The J gene is TRBJ2-1, the V gene TRBV14; 8 bases line up with TRBD2. The length of the CDR3 is 20 residues. V dropped 4 bases and J dropped 3; count of bases not matched to a gene: 20. Germline V gene sequence: CDR1 SGHDN, CDR2 FVKESK. The CDR3 DNA follows: TGTGCCAGCAGCCGGCTGCAAGCGGGAGTGCCCGAAAAGAGCTACAATGAGCAGTTCTTC. The encoded protein is CASSRLQAGVPEKSYNEQFF.

This rearrangement joins TRBV4-1 to TRBJ1-1, with 9 bases lining up with TRBD1. The germline V gene encodes CDR1 MGHRA and CDR2 YSYEKL. The CDR3 has 15 residues. Trimming cost V 3 bases and J 5 bases; bases outside gene matches: 7. CDR3 residues: CASSHLTGGETEAFF. In DNA form, the CDR3 reads TGCGCCAGCAGCCATCTGACAGGGGGGGAAACTGAAGCTTTCTTT.

This chain connects TRBV27 to TRBJ2-7; 14 bases align to TRBD2. Germline V gene lookup returns CDR1 MNHEY and CDR2 SMNVEV (reference sequence). This CDR3 has 17 residues. The junction had 9 bases not matched to a gene; V was cut back by 3 bases and J by 5 bases. The CDR3: CASSFRLAGGQGNEQYF. The DNA of the CDR3 is TGTGCCAGCAGTTTCCGACTAGCGGGGGGGCAGGGGAACGAGCAGTACTTC.

This chain uses TRBV5-1 with TRBJ1-1, with D possibly matching TRBD1 (5 bases). CDR1 is SGHRS and CDR2 is YFSETQ in the germline V gene. CDR3 length: 13 residues. V was shortened by 0 bases and J by 4 bases, with 7 bases between the two germline ends. The CDR3 spells CASSLVGATEAFF. The CDR3 coding sequence is TGCGCCAGCAGCTTGGTAGGGGCCACTGAAGCTTTCTTT. The complete variable domain, with remaining parts taken from reference TRBV5-1 and TRBJ1-1, reads KAGVTQTPRYLIKTRGQQVTLSCSPISGHRSVSWYQQTPGQGLQFLFEYFSETQRNKGNFPGRFSGRQFSNSRSEMNVSTLELGDSALYLCASSLVGATEAFFGQGTRLTVV.

The chain is built from TRBV19 and TRBJ2-7, with 10 nucleotides matching TRBD1. CDR3 length: 15 residues. Germline trimming cut 5 bases from V and 3 bases from J; bases unmatched to any gene: 7. Germline V lookup: CDR1 LNHDA, CDR2 SQIVND (reference sequence). The CDR3, as DNA: TGTGCCAGTAGTGTAGGGACAGGGGCGAACTACGAGCAGTACTTC. As protein: CASSVGTGANYEQYF. Using reference TRBV19 and TRBJ2-7 for the parts outside the CDR3, the full variable domain is DGGITQSPKYLFRKEGQNVTLSCEQNLNHDAMYWYRQDPGQGLRLIYYSQIVNDFQKGDIAEGYSVSREKKESFPLTVTSAQKNPTAFYLCASSVGTGANYEQYFGPGTRLTVT.

The V call is TRBV7-2, the J call TRBJ2-7; possible D gene TRBD1, 5 bases. The V gene lost 1 base and the J gene lost 5 bases, with 12 bases spanning the gap. Germline V lookup: CDR1 SGHTA, CDR2 FQGNSA. This CDR3 region has 14 residues. CDR3 bases: TGTGCCAGCAGCTTAGTTTCCAAACAGGACGAGCAGTACTTC. Encoded protein: CASSLVSKQDEQYF.